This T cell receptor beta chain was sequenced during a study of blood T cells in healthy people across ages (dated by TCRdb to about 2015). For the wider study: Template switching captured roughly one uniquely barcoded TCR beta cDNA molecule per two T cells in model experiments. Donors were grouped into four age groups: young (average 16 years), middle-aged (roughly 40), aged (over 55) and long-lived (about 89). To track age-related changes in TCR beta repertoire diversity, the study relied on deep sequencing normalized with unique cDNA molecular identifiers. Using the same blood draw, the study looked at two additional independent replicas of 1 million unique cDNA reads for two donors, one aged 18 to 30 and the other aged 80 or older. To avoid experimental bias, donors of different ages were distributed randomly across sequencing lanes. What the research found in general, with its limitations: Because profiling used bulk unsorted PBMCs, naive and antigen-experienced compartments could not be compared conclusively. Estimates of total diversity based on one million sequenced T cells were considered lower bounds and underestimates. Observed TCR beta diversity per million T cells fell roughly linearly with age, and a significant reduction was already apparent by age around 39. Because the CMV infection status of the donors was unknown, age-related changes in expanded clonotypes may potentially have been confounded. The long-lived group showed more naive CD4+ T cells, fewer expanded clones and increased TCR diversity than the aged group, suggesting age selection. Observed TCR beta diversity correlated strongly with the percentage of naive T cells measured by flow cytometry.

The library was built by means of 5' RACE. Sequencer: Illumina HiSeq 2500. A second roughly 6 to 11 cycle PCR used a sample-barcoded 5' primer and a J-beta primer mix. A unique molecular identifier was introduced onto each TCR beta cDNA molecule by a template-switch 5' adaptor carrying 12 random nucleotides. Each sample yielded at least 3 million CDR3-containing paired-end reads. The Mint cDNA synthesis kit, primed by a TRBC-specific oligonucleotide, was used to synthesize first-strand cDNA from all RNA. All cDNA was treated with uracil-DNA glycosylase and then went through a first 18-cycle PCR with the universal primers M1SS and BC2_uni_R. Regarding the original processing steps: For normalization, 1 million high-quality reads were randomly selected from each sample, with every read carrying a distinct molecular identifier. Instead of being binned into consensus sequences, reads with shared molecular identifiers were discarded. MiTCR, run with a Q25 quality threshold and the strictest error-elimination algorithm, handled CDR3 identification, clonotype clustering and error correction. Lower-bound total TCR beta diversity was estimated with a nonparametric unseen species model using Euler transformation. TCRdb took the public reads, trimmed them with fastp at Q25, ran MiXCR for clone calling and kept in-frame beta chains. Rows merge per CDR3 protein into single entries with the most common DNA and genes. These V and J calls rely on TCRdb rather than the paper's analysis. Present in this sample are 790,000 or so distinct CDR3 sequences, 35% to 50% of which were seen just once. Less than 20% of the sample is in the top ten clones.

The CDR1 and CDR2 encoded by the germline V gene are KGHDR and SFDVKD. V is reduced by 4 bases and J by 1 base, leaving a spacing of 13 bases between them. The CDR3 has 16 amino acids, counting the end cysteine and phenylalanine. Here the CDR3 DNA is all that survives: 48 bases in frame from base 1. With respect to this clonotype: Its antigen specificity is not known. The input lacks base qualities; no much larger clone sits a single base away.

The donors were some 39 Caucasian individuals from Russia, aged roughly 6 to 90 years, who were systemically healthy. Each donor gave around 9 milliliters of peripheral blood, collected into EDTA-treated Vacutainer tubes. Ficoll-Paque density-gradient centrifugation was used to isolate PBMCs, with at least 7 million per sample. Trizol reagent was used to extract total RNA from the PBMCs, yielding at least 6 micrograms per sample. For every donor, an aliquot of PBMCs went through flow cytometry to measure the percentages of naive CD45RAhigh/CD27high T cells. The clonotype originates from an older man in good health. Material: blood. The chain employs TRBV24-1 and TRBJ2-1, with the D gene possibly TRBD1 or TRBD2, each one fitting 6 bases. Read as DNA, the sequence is TGTGCCACCAGTGAGCAGGGGAGGACTTCCTACAATGAGCAGTTCTTC. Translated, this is CATSEQGRTSYNEQFF.